This entry lists 31 T cell receptor beta chains sequenced from one sample in a study of T cell responses to AZD1222 COVID-19 vaccine. Using immunoSEQ multiplex PCR, the repertoire was profiled, and TCRdb retains in-frame clones only, with some absent. The sample totals about 140,000 clones; its top ten clones hold 2.2%. Sequencing was carried out using peripheral blood. Receptors originate from an adult in good health.

V and J are TRBV19 and TRBJ1-5, with TRBD1 matching 11 bases. The length of the CDR3 is 14 residues. V gave up 6 bases and J gave up 6 bases; unmatched junction bases: 4. The germline CDR1 and CDR2 sequences are LNHDA and SQIVND (reference sequence). This CDR3 reads CASSPGTGGQPQHF. In DNA, the CDR3 is TGTGCCAGTAGCCCCGGGACAGGGGGTCAGCCCCAGCATTTT.

The chain couples TRBV28 to TRBJ1-2; D gene unclear. Germline V CDR1 and CDR2: MDHEN, SYDVKM. Deletions cut 6 bases from V and 8 bases from J, with 10 bases between. The length of the CDR3 is 11 residues. The CDR3 spells CASSSYAGYTF. CDR3 nucleotides: TGTGCCAGCAGCTCCTATGCGGGCTACACCTTC.

The CDR3 protein is CASSLTGKSDTEAFF. The CDR3 nucleotides are TGTGCCAGCAGCCTAACTGGAAAATCGGATACTGAAGCTTTCTTT. This chain joins TRBV7-2 and TRBJ1-1; D is ambiguous. The CDR3 length is 15 residues. The ends were cut back, 5 bases at V and 5 bases at J, with 18 bases in the middle. Germline V gene sequence: CDR1 SGHTA, CDR2 FQGNSA.

This sequence joins TRBV30 and TRBJ2-7, with no clear D. Germline CDR1 GTSNPN, CDR2 SVGIG (reference sequence). Trimming removed 1 base from V and 2 bases from J, with 6 bases in between. There are 12 residues in the CDR3. CDR3 protein: CAWSAHPYEQYF. CDR3 bases: TGTGCCTGGAGTGCCCATCCCTACGAGCAGTACTTC.

The chain employs TRBV7-9 and TRBJ1-1; TRBD1 might be the D (6 bases). The CDR3 length is 16 residues. With 5 bases removed from V and 4 bases from J, the gap between germline ends came to 20 bases. CDR1 is SEHNR and CDR2 is FQNEAQ in the germline V gene (reference sequence). The CDR3 reads CASSDGNRVWSTEAFF. The CDR3 coding sequence is TGTGCCAGCAGCGATGGAAACAGGGTGTGGAGCACTGAAGCTTTCTTT.

The chain combines TRBV19 with TRBJ1-5, with 9 nucleotides matching TRBD1. J lost 6 bases, V lost 3 bases, and 6 bases had no gene match. The germline V gene encodes CDR1 LNHDA and CDR2 SQIVND (reference sequence). The length of the CDR3 is 15 residues. The CDR3 loop is CASSIPGQGVQPQHF. The CDR3 coding sequence is TGTGCCAGTAGTATCCCGGGACAGGGAGTTCAGCCCCAGCATTTT.

This chain joins TRBV5-1 and TRBJ1-2; D not certain. The CDR3 has 15 amino acids. The V end lost 7 bases, the J end lost 3 bases, and 19 bases lay between the germline ends. Germline loops: CDR1 SGHRS, CDR2 YFSETQ. The DNA for the CDR3 is TGCGCCAGCTCCCCCCTAGGTACCCACTACTATGGCTACACCTTC. It codes for CASSPLGTHYYGYTF. Drawing the rest from reference TRBV5-1 and TRBJ1-2, the complete variable domain is KAGVTQTPRYLIKTRGQQVTLSCSPISGHRSVSWYQQTPGQGLQFLFEYFSETQRNKGNFPGRFSGRQFSNSRSEMNVSTLELGDSALYLCASSPLGTHYYGYTFGSGTRLTVV.

This chain uses TRBV5-6 with TRBJ1-3, with TRBD1 as a possible D gene (5 bases). Between the trimmed V and J ends, which lost 1 base and 4 bases, there was a span of 9 bases. CDR1 and CDR2 (germline): SGHDT, YYEEEE. CDR3 length equals 14 residues. In DNA, the CDR3 is TGTGCCAGCAGCTTGTGGGGCACCGGAAACACCATATATTTT. Its protein is CASSLWGTGNTIYF.

The chain employs TRBV11-3 and TRBJ1-6; D might be TRBD1 (6 bases). In germline, CDR1 is SGHNT, CDR2 YENEEA. The CDR3 is 18 residues long. V gave up 10 bases and J gave up 5 bases, with 27 bases separating them. CDR3 protein: CANPTSGGSSSDNSPLHF. Here the CDR3 DNA reads TGTGCCAACCCAACCTCGGGGGGCTCAAGCTCGGATAATTCACCCCTCCACTTT.

The rearrangement links TRBV5-5 to TRBJ1-2; 8 nucleotides match TRBD1. The CDR3 length is 15 residues. After removal of 4 bases from V and 0 bases from J, the junction contained 5 bases not matched to a gene. The germline gives CDR1 SGHKS, CDR2 YYEKEE (reference sequence). The CDR3: CASSGRQGTNYGYTF. The CDR3 nucleotides are TGTGCCAGCAGCGGGCGACAGGGGACTAACTATGGCTACACCTTC.

The genes are TRBV7-9 and TRBJ1-2; the match to TRBD1 covers 11 bases. After removal of 3 bases from V and 10 bases from J, the junction contained 4 bases not matched to a gene. CDR1 and CDR2 (germline): SEHNR, FQNEAQ (reference sequence). This CDR3 is 13 amino acids long. CDR3 in DNA: TGTGCCAGCAGCTTGGGGACAGGGGGGATCTACACCTTC. Translation: CASSLGTGGIYTF.

This sequence joins TRBV11-2 and TRBJ1-2; TRBD1 aligns across 9 bases. The CDR3 contains 17 residues. V shed 5 bases and J 4 bases; nucleotides not matched to a gene: 14. From germline, CDR1 is SGHAT and CDR2 FQNNGV. CDR3 nucleotides: TGTGCCAGCAGCGCACTCCGGGACAGGGAGGTTCGCTATGGCTACACCTTC. This encodes CASSALRDREVRYGYTF.

The J gene is TRBJ2-6, the V gene TRBV4-3, with 7 bases aligning to TRBD2. CDR1 and CDR2 from the germline V gene are LGHNA and YSLEER. CDR3 length equals 17 residues. The ends lost 1 base at V and 0 bases at J; junction bases unmatched: 3. In DNA form, the CDR3 reads TGCGCCAGCAGCCAAGCGGGGGGTCTCTCTGGGGCCAACGTCCTGACTTTC. Its translation: CASSQAGGLSGANVLTF.

The V call is TRBV7-3, the J call TRBJ2-1, with TRBD1 matching over 7 bases. Trimming took 5 bases from V and 6 from J; bases not matched to a gene: 4. In germline, CDR1 is SGHTA, CDR2 FQGTGA. This CDR3 is built from 13 residues. This CDR3 reads CASSQGQLNEQFF. The CDR3 DNA follows: TGTGCCAGCAGCCAGGGACAGCTCAATGAGCAGTTCTTC.

The chain carries TRBV7-6 and TRBJ2-5, with 7 nucleotides matching TRBD1. Trimming removed 8 bases from V and 5 bases from J; junction bases left unmatched: 17. CDR1 is SGHVS, CDR2 FNYEAQ, per germline. This CDR3 comprises 16 residues. The CDR3 DNA follows: TGTGCCAGCGGCCCCACAGGGGTGGGGATGTGGGAGACCCAGTACTTC. Its protein is CASGPTGVGMWETQYF.

The chain carries TRBV11-3 and TRBJ1-1; 7 bases line up with TRBD1. The CDR3 runs to 12 residues. J lost 7 bases, V lost 5 bases, and 4 bases had no gene match. CDR1 and CDR2 (germline): SGHNT, YENEEA. The CDR3 loop reads CASSLRDSEAFF. DNA of the CDR3: TGTGCCAGCAGCCTCCGGGACAGTGAAGCTTTCTTT.

This rearrangement joins TRBV5-1 to TRBJ2-7; D may be TRBD1 (5 bases). CDR1 and CDR2 (germline): SGHRS, YFSETQ. The ends were cut back, 0 bases at V and 9 bases at J, with 7 bases in the middle. The CDR3 runs 11 residues. CDR3 sequence: CASSLDQGQYF. CDR3 nucleotides: TGCGCCAGCAGCTTGGATCAGGGGCAGTACTTC.

The chain's CDR3 is CASSPGGETQYF. In DNA form, the CDR3 reads TGTGCCAGCAGTCCGGGGGGAGAGACCCAGTACTTC. This sequence joins TRBV3-1 (or the pseudogene TRBV3-2) and TRBJ2-5; 7 nucleotides agree with TRBD2. J lost 4 bases, V lost 6 bases, and 2 bases had no gene match. This CDR3 is built from 12 residues. Germline V lookup: CDR1 LGHDT, CDR2 YNNKEL (reference sequence).

The chain employs TRBV5-1 and TRBJ1-4; D call uncertain. The CDR3 extends over 15 amino acids. In germline, CDR1 is SGHRS, CDR2 YFSETQ. Trimming cost V 0 bases and J 6 bases, with 12 bases left between them. The chain's CDR3 is CASSLEAQTHEKLFF. For the CDR3, the DNA is TGCGCCAGCAGCTTGGAAGCGCAGACCCATGAAAAACTGTTTTTT.

The J gene is TRBJ2-3, the V gene TRBV5-1; 10 nucleotides agree with TRBD1. The ends lost 4 bases at V and 3 bases at J; junction bases unmatched: 8. Germline CDR1 and CDR2: SGHRS and YFSETQ. This CDR3 is 16 amino acids long. The CDR3: CASSRGQGERTDTQYF. CDR3 bases: TGCGCCAGCAGCCGAGGACAGGGGGAAAGGACAGATACGCAGTATTTT.

This CDR3 reads CATSDSGTSGSNTGELFF. In nucleotides, the CDR3 is TGTGCCACCAGTGATTCCGGGACTAGCGGGTCGAACACCGGGGAGCTGTTTTTT. V and J are TRBV24-1 and TRBJ2-2; TRBD2 matches at 12 bases. Per germline, CDR1 KGHDR and CDR2 SFDVKD. The CDR3 sequence is 18 residues long. With V trimmed by 2 bases and J by 0 bases, 3 bases remained unmatched.

The V and J genes are TRBV5-6 and TRBJ1-2; D remains ambiguous. CDR1 is SGHDT, CDR2 YYEEEE, per germline. The CDR3 is 13 amino acids. V was clipped by 0 bases and J by 5 bases, with 8 bases between them. The CDR3 spells CASSLASSYGYTF. Here the CDR3 DNA reads TGTGCCAGCAGCTTGGCGTCGTCTTATGGCTACACCTTC.

The gene calls are TRBV12-3 or TRBV12-4 and TRBJ1-1, with D unclear. The CDR3 consists of 12 residues. V dropped 5 bases and J dropped 4 bases, with 8 bases sitting between them. In DNA, the CDR3 is TGTGCCAGCAGTCAAATTAGCACTGAAGCTTTCTTT. Protein sequence: CASSQISTEAFF.

The rearrangement uses TRBV27 and TRBJ1-5; tentatively, D is TRBD1 (5 bases). Germline CDR1 is MNHEY and CDR2 is SMNVEV (reference sequence). CDR3 size: 13 residues. Trimming took off 6 bases at V and 7 bases at J, with 13 bases between the two ends. CDR3 protein: CASSKGVRQPQHF. In DNA form, the CDR3 reads TGTGCCAGCAGCAAAGGGGTCCGGCAGCCCCAGCATTTT.

The CDR3 loop is CASSLNSNQPQHF. The CDR3, as DNA: TGTGCCAGCAGCTTAAATAGCAATCAGCCCCAGCATTTT. The V call is TRBV7-8, the J call TRBJ1-5; D unresolved. Between the trimmed V and J ends, which lost 2 bases and 0 bases, there was a span of 2 bases. CDR3 size: 13 residues. Germline V gene data show CDR1 as SGHVS and CDR2 as FQNEAQ. Variable domain in full (rest from reference TRBV7-8 and TRBJ1-5): GAGVSQSPRYKVAKRGQDVALRCDPISGHVSLFWYQQALGQGPEFLTYFQNEAQLDKSGLPSDRFFAERPEGSVSTLKIQRTQQEDSAVYLCASSLNSNQPQHFGDGTRLSIL.

The rearrangement joins TRBV11-2 to TRBJ1-2, with a tentative D call TRBD1 (5 bases). CDR1 is SGHAT and CDR2 is FQNNGV in the germline V gene. Between the trimmed V and J ends, which lost 4 bases and 0 bases, there was a span of 12 bases. The CDR3 loop spans 15 amino acids. In DNA, the CDR3 is TGTGCCAGCAGCTCCACCGGGACCGCTAACTATGGCTACACCTTC. Amino acids: CASSSTGTANYGYTF.

The chain combines TRBV4-3 with TRBJ2-6; D not resolved. CDR1 is LGHNA and CDR2 is YSLEER in the germline V gene. The CDR3 loop spans 17 amino acids. Between the trimmed V and J ends, which lost 1 base and 0 bases, there was a span of 10 bases. As DNA, the CDR3 is TGCGCCAGCAGCCAAGGGTCGTTGATCTCTGGGGCCAACGTCCTGACTTTC. Amino acids: CASSQGSLISGANVLTF.

The gene calls are TRBV6-2 or TRBV6-3 and TRBJ1-5; 12 bases are shared with TRBD1. Trimming took 2 bases from V and 5 from J; bases not matched to a gene: 4. The germline V gene has CDR1 MNHEY and CDR2 SVGEGT. The CDR3 extends over 16 amino acids. The CDR3 region is CASSYGGQGAHQPQHF. CDR3 nucleotide sequence: TGTGCCAGCAGTTACGGGGGACAGGGGGCGCATCAGCCCCAGCATTTT.

This chain uses TRBV2 with TRBJ2-7; D perhaps matches TRBD2 (6 bases). Trimming shortened V by 6 bases and J by 0 bases, and 9 bases separated the two germline ends. Germline lookup yields CDR1 SNHLY and CDR2 FYNNEI. This CDR3 has 13 residues. CDR3 DNA sequence: TGTGCCAGCAGGCGGGGCGACTCCTACGAGCAGTACTTC. This codes for CASRRGDSYEQYF.

This chain joins TRBV5-4 and TRBJ2-3; no reliable D call. Germline V gene data show CDR1 as SGHNT and CDR2 as YYREEE (reference sequence). With 0 bases removed from V and 6 bases from J, the gap between germline ends came to 5 bases. The CDR3 is made up of 12 amino acids. The CDR3 spells CASSLERDTQYF. As DNA, the CDR3 is TGTGCCAGCAGCTTGGAGCGTGATACGCAGTATTTT.

The J gene is TRBJ1-2, the V gene TRBV14; no clear D gene. The ends were cut back, 0 bases at V and 8 bases at J, with 10 bases in the middle. CDR1 SGHDN and CDR2 FVKESK come from the germline V gene. The CDR3 runs 13 residues. The DNA of the CDR3 is TGTGCCAGCAGCCAAGATCTGGGATCCGGCTACACCTTC. It yields the protein CASSQDLGSGYTF.